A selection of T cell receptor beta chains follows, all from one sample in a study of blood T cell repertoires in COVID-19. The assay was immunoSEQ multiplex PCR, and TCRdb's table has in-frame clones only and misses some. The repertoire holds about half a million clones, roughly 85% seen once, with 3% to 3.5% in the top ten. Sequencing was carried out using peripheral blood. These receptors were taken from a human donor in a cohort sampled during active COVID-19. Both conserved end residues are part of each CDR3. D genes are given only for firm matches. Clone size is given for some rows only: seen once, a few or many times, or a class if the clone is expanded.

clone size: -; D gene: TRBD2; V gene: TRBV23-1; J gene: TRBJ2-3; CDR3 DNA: TGCGCCAGCAGTCAATCAGAGGCGGGAGAGAGCACAGATACGCAGTATTTT; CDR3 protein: CASSQSEAGESTDTQYF
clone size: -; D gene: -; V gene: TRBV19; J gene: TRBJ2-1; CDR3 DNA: TGTGCCAGTAGGCGAAGGGAGGCCACCTACAATGAGCAGTTCTTC; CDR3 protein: CASRRREATYNEQFF
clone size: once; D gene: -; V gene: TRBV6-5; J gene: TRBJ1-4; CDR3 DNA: TGTGCCAGGGGTACGGGAGAAAAACTGTTTTTT; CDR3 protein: CARGTGEKLFF
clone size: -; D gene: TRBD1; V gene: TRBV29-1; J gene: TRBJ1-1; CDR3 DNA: TGCAGCGTTGTAACAGGGGGAGGCACTGAAGCTTTCTTT; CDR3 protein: CSVVTGGGTEAFF
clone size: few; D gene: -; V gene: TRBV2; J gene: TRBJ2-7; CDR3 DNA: TGTGCCAGCAGTGCAGGGACATCCTACGAGCAGTACTTC; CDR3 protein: CASSAGTSYEQYF
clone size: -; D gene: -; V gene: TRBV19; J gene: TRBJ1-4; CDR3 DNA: TGTGCCAGTGTGGGGGGGGCCGGTGAAAAACTGTTTTTT; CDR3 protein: CASVGGAGEKLFF
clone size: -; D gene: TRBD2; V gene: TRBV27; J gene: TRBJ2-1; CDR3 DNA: TGTGCCAGCAGTTTGACTAGCGGGATCTCCTACAATGAGCAGTTCTTC; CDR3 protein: CASSLTSGISYNEQFF
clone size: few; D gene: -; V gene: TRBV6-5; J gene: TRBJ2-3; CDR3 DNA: TGTGCCAGCAGTTACTCGTCGACAGCTGGCACAGATACGCAGTATTTT; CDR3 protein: CASSYSSTAGTDTQYF
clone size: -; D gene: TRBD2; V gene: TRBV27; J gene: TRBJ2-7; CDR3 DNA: TGTGCCAGCAGTCTGTTAGCGGGAGGAAGCCCCGAGCAGTACTTC; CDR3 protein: CASSLLAGGSPEQYF
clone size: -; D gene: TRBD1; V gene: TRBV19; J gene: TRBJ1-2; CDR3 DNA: TGTGCCAGTAGTACATTACAGGGGACGACGATCTATGGCTACACCTTC; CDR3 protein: CASSTLQGTTIYGYTF
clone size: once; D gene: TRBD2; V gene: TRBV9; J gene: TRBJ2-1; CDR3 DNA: TGTGCCAGCAGCGGGACTAGCCCCTCGGGCAATGAGCAGTTCTTC; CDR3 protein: CASSGTSPSGNEQFF
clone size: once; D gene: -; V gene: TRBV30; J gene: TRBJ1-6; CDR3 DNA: TGTGCCTGGGCGGTGGGGCAGGGTGATTCACCCCTCCACTTT; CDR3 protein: CAWAVGQGDSPLHF
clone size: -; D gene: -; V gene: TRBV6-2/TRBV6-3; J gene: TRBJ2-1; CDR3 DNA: TGTGCCAGCAGTTACGGCCCCCTGCTCGAGCAGTTCTTC; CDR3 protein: CASSYGPLLEQFF
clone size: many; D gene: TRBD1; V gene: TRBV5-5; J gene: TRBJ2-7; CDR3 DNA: TGTGCCAGCAGCCTTCAGACAGGGGCTCCCTACGAGCAGTACTTC; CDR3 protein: CASSLQTGAPYEQYF
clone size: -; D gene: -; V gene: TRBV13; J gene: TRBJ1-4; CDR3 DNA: TGTGCCAGCAGCCGGACAGCAACTAATGAAAAACTGTTTTTT; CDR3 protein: CASSRTATNEKLFF
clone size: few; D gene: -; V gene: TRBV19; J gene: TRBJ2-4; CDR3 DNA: TGTGCCAGTAGTATTACAGCACTAGCCAAAAACATTCAGTACTTC; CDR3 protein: CASSITALAKNIQYF
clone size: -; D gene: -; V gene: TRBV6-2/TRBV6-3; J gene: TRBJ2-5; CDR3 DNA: TGTGCCAGCAGTTACCCCCGGGACCAAGAGACCCAGTACTTC; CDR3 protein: CASSYPRDQETQYF
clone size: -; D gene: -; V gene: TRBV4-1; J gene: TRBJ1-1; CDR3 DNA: TGCGCCAGCAGCCTCTCTTCCAGGGCGGATGAAGCTTTCTTT; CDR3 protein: CASSLSSRADEAFF
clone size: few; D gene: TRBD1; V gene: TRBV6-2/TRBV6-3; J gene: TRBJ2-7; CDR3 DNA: TGTGCCAGCAGCCGGGACAGTTTCTACGAGCAGTACTTC; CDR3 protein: CASSRDSFYEQYF
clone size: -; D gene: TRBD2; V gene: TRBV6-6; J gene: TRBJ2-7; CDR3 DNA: TGTGCCAGCAGGGGGGGGAACTACGAGCAGTACTTC; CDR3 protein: CASRGGNYEQYF
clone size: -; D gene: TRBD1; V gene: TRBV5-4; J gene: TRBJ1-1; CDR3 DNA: TGTGCCAGCAGCTTTATGGGGACAGTAAACACTGAAGCTTTCTTT; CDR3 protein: CASSFMGTVNTEAFF
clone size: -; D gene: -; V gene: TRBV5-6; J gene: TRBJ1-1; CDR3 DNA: TGTGCCAGCAGCATCGACAGTGAAGCTTTCTTT; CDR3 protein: CASSIDSEAFF
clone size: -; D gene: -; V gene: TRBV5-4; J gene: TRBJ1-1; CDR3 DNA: TGTGCCAGCAGCCGCCAAACAGGTAACACTGAAGCTTTCTTT; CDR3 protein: CASSRQTGNTEAFF
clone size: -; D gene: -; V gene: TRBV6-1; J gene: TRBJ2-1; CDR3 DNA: TGTGCCAGCAGTGAGGGCCTGGGCACCTACAATGAGCAGTTCTTC; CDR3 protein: CASSEGLGTYNEQFF
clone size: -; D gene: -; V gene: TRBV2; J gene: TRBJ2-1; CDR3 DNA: TGTGCCACCTCGCTCCCCCCAGAAGGGGAGTTCTTC; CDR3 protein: CATSLPPEGEFF
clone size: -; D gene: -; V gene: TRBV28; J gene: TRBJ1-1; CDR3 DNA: TGTGCCAGCAGTTTGCCGGGACTAAAGGGTGAAGCTTTCTTT; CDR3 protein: CASSLPGLKGEAFF
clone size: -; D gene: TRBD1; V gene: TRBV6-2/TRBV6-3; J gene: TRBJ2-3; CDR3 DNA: TGTGCCAGCAGTCTCACAGGGGTGGGTTATACGCAGTATTTT; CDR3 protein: CASSLTGVGYTQYF
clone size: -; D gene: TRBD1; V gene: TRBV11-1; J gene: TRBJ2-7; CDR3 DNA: TGTGCCAGCAGCTTAAGAACAGGGGGCCTTAACGAGCAGTACTTC; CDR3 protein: CASSLRTGGLNEQYF
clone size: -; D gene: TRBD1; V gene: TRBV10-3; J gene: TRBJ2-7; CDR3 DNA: TGTGCCATCAGTGAGGGGCCGGGACAGGGGACCCCGGGGCAGTACTTC; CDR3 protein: CAISEGPGQGTPGQYF
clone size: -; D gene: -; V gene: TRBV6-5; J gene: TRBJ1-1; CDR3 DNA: TGTGCCAGCTCCCACAGGGAGACGACTGAAGCTTTCTTT; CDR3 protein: CASSHRETTEAFF
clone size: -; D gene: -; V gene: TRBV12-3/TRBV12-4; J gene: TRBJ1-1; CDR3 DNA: TGTGCCAGCAGTTTAGACAGGTCTGAAGCTTTCTTT; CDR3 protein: CASSLDRSEAFF
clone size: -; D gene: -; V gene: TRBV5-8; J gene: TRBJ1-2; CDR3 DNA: TGTGCCAGCAGCTCCGGATCGTCCCACCAAACAGCCGGATGGTATGGCTACACCTTC; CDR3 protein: CASSSGSSHQTAGWYGYTF
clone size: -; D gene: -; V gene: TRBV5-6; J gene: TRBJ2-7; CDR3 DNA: TGTGCCAGCAGCTTGGGTCTGGGCGATCTGGAGCAGTACTTC; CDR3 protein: CASSLGLGDLEQYF
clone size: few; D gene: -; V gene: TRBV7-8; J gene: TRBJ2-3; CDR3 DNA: TGTGCCAGCAGCTTAGGCCTCCTCGCGACAATGAGCACAGATACGCAGTATTTT; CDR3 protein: CASSLGLLATMSTDTQYF
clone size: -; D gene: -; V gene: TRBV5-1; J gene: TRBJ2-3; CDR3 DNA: TGCGCCAGCAGCGCTAATCAGGGGCGGTCCGGGGATACGCAGTATTTT; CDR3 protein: CASSANQGRSGDTQYF
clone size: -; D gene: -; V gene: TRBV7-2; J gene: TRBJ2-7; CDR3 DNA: TGTGCCAGCAGCTTAGTAGTGTCACCTCCCCTCTACGAGCAGTACTTC; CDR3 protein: CASSLVVSPPLYEQYF
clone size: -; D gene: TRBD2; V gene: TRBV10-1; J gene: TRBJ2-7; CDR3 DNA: TGCGCCAGCAGTGACCACGGACTAGCGGAAAGCTCCTACGAGCAGTACTTC; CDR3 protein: CASSDHGLAESSYEQYF
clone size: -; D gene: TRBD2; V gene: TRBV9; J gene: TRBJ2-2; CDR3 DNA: TGTGCCAGTAGCGGGAGGGTTAACACCGGGGAGCTGTTTTTT; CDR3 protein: CASSGRVNTGELFF
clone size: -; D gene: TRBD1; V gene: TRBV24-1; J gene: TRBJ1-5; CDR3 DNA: TGTGCCACCAGTGACCCGATAGAGGGACAGGGGGACCATCAGCCCCAGCATTTT; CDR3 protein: CATSDPIEGQGDHQPQHF
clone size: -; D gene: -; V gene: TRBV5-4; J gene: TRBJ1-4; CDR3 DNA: TGTGCCAGCAGCCCCGTGCCGCGAAGTAATGAAAAACTGTTTTTT; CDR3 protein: CASSPVPRSNEKLFF
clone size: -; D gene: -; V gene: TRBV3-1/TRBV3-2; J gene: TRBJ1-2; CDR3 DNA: TGTGCCAGCAGCCAAGGACATATATCTAACTATGGCTACACCTTC; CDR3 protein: CASSQGHISNYGYTF
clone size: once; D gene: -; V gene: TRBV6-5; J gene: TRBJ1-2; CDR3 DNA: TGTGCCAGCAGTTACTGGGGGCGAACTAACTATGGCTACACCTTC; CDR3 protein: CASSYWGRTNYGYTF
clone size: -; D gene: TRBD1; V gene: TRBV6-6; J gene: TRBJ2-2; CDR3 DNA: TGTGCCAGCACCAGGACAGGGGCCTCCGGGGAGCTGTTTTTT; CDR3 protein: CASTRTGASGELFF
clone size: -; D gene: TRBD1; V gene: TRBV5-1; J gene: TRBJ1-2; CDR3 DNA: TGCGCCAGCAGCTTGAACCGACAGGGGGCGACCTATGGCTACACCTTC; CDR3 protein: CASSLNRQGATYGYTF
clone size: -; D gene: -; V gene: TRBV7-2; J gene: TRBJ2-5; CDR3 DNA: TGTGCCAGCGCGCGGGCCCAAGAGACCCAGTACTTC; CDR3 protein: CASARAQETQYF